A selection of T cell receptor beta chains follows, all from one sample in a study of OX40 agonist ivuxolimab in advanced cancers. The data were produced by immunoSEQ multiplex PCR, yet TCRdb's version contains in-frame clones alone and is incomplete. This table holds about 82,000 clones, 88% found once. The specimen was CD4+ or CD8+ T cells sorted from blood, collected in a trial of the OX40 agonist ivuxolimab. These receptors were taken from an adult with an advanced solid tumor such as melanoma, head and neck, liver or kidney cancer. CDR3s include the opening cysteine and the closing phenylalanine or tryptophan. The D gene is left open where the match is weak. Clone size is shown for a subset of rows, as once, few, many or a class of expanded clone.

v_gene	abundance	j_gene	len	d_gene	CDR3nt	CDR3aa
TRBV5-1	-	TRBJ2-2	17	-	TGCGCCAGCAGCTTGGAGGGTCGGGGGAGGATCACCGGGGAGCTGTTTTTT	CASSLEGRGRITGELFF
TRBV30	once	TRBJ2-7	16	-	TGTGCCTGGAGTGTACGGGGTAGCGGATCTTCCTACGAGCAGTACTTC	CAWSVRGSGSSYEQYF
TRBV6-1	once	TRBJ2-7	12	TRBD1	TGTGCCAGCAGGGACAGGCCCTACGAGCAGTACTTC	CASRDRPYEQYF
TRBV19	-	TRBJ1-1	13	-	TGTGCCAGTAGCTCGACAGAGAACACTGAAGCTTTCTTT	CASSSTENTEAFF
TRBV5-4	-	TRBJ2-1	16	TRBD2	TGTGCCAGCAGTCCACAGCGGGGCAGCTCCTACAATGAGCAGTTCTTC	CASSPQRGSSYNEQFF
TRBV6-6	-	TRBJ2-2	13	-	TGTGCCAGCAGTTCAGAGGTCACCGGGGAGCTGTTTTTT	CASSSEVTGELFF
TRBV7-3	-	TRBJ2-3	14	-	TGTGCCAGCAGCCCCAGACCTCCCGCAGATACGCAGTATTTT	CASSPRPPADTQYF
TRBV6-5	-	TRBJ2-7	13	-	TGTGCCAGCAGTCCGGGACGGCTCTACGAGCAGTACTTC	CASSPGRLYEQYF
TRBV7-6	-	TRBJ1-5	14	-	TGTGCCAGCAGCTTAGCGGGGGGCGACCAGCCCCAGCATTTT	CASSLAGGDQPQHF
TRBV7-2	-	TRBJ2-5	16	-	TGTGCCAGCAGCTTAGCGGTTGGAGGGGTTGGGGAGACCCAGTACTTC	CASSLAVGGVGETQYF
TRBV7-6	-	TRBJ2-1	18	TRBD2	TGTGCCAGCAGCTTAGGCCTAGCGGGAGGGCAATCAGTGGTTGAGCAGTTCTTC	CASSLGLAGGQSVVEQFF
TRBV5-1	few	TRBJ2-5	16	-	TGCGCCAGCAGCCCCTGGACAGGGAGGGACCAAGAGACCCAGTACTTC	CASSPWTGRDQETQYF
TRBV5-1	-	TRBJ2-1	16	TRBD2	TGCGCCAGCAGCTTGGAAGGGACTAGCGGCTTTAATGAGCAGTTCTTC	CASSLEGTSGFNEQFF
TRBV27	few	TRBJ1-5	12	-	TGTGCCACCGTCTCGGGGTATCAGCCCCAGCATTTT	CATVSGYQPQHF
TRBV7-8	-	TRBJ2-3	14	-	TGTGCCAGCAGCTTAGCGTGGAGGACAGATACGCAGTATTTT	CASSLAWRTDTQYF
TRBV29-1	-	TRBJ1-2	15	-	TGCAGCGTTCAAAACCCCGGGCCGAAAAACTATGGCTACACCTTC	CSVQNPGPKNYGYTF
TRBV30	-	TRBJ2-3	16	TRBD2	TGTGCCTGGAGTGCCGGGGGGCTAGCGGGAACAGATACGCAGTATTTT	CAWSAGGLAGTDTQYF
TRBV7-8	-	TRBJ2-2	12	-	TGTGCCAGCAGCCGGGTGCTCGGGGAGCTGTTTTTT	CASSRVLGELFF
TRBV7-6	-	TRBJ2-3	17	-	TGTGCCAGCAGCTTCTCGGCGGGCGGAGTGGGGCCAGATACGCAGTATTTT	CASSFSAGGVGPDTQYF
TRBV6-6	-	TRBJ1-2	11	-	TGTGCCAGCGCAGAAAACTATGGCTACACCTTC	CASAENYGYTF
TRBV7-2	-	TRBJ2-7	14	TRBD1	TGTGCCAGCAGCTGGGGACAGGGCTCCTACGAGCAGTACTTC	CASSWGQGSYEQYF
TRBV11-2	once	TRBJ2-7	12	-	TGTGCCAGCAGCCTTAGCTCCTACGAGCAGTACTTC	CASSLSSYEQYF